The rows below give T cell receptor beta chains drawn from one sample of a study of cytomegalovirus exposure and HLA in healthy donors. The method was immunoSEQ multiplex PCR; TCRdb's version includes in-frame clones alone and lacks a portion of them. The repertoire has about 200,000 clones, over 80% of them found once; the top ten carry over 1%. Sequences were obtained from PBMCs. The receptors stem from a man younger than 40 in good health and CMV-seronegative. Each CDR3 is given with its conserved first and last residue. The D gene is left open where the match is weak. Expanded clones are given a class, and other clones once, few, many or no size at all.

>TRBJ1-1|.|TRBV9|.
.
CASSTSGQRPLDTEAFF
>TRBJ2-3|.|TRBV7-7|.
TGTGCTAGCAGCTTAGGAGTTGAGATCACAGATACGCAGTATTTT
CASSLGVEITDTQYF
>TRBJ1-5|TRBD1|TRBV6-5|.
TGTGCCAGCAGTTCGTACAGGGGGGATCAGCCCCAGCATTTT
CASSSYRGDQPQHF
>TRBJ2-7|TRBD2|TRBV6-6|few
TGTGCCAGCAGTTACGGACTAGCGGGGAACTACGAGCAGTACTTC
CASSYGLAGNYEQYF
>TRBJ2-7|TRBD2|TRBV6-5|.
TGTGCCAGCAGACGGGGGGGCGCCACCTACGAGCAGTACTTC
CASRRGGATYEQYF
>TRBJ2-1|.|TRBV27|.
TGTGCCAGCAGTTTCGCTCGGGTAAATGAGCAGTTCTTC
CASSFARVNEQFF
>TRBJ2-5|TRBD2|TRBV28|.
TGTGCCAGCAGTTTAATCCGGGGGGATCAAGAGACCCAGTACTTC
CASSLIRGDQETQYF
>TRBJ2-2|.|TRBV7-9|.
TGTGCCAGCAGCCCGGACACCGGGGAGCTGTTTTTT
CASSPDTGELFF
>TRBJ2-7|.|TRBV7-9|once
TGTGCCAGCAGCTTAGGGGGGGGACACCTCTACGAGCAGTACTTC
CASSLGGGHLYEQYF
>TRBJ2-7|TRBD2|TRBV19|.
TGTGCCAGTAGTGCGACGGGGACTAGCTACGAGCAGTACTTC
CASSATGTSYEQYF
>TRBJ2-7|TRBD2|TRBV5-1|.
TGCGCCAGCAGCTTGGCCACGCGGGAGTGGATATCCTACGAGCAGTACTTC
CASSLATREWISYEQYF
>TRBJ2-7|TRBD1|TRBV4-2|.
TGTGCCAGCAGCCAGCTCCAATACCGGGACAGGGCCCACGAGCAGTACTTC
CASSQLQYRDRAHEQYF
>TRBJ2-7|.|TRBV19|once
TGTGCCAGTAGTATAGCCGGGGGTTCCTACGAGCAGTACTTC
CASSIAGGSYEQYF
>TRBJ2-1|.|TRBV27|.
TGTGCCAGCAGTTTAATGGGGGGCAATGAGCAGTTCTTC
CASSLMGGNEQFF
>TRBJ2-1|TRBD2|TRBV10-3|.
TGTGCCAACTACGGGGGGTCCCAGGGAGGGGAGCAGTTCTTC
CANYGGSQGGEQFF
>TRBJ2-3|.|TRBV18|.
TGTGCCAGCCCCCGAACAGGTTTAGATACGCAGTATTTT
CASPRTGLDTQYF
>TRBJ2-3|.|TRBV7-2|.
TGTGCCAGCAGCTTAGGGGTTAAGCGGGCCACAGATACGCAGTATTTT
CASSLGVKRATDTQYF
>TRBJ2-5|.|TRBV5-8|.
TGTGCCACCTCTGATAAAGAACAGGGATGGTTCGTGACCCAGTACTTC
CATSDKEQGWFVTQYF
>TRBJ2-3|.|TRBV13|.
TGTGCCAGCAGCTTGTGGACACCAGATACGCAGTATTTT
CASSLWTPDTQYF
>TRBJ2-1|.|TRBV21-1|.
TGTGCCAGCAGCAAAGGGGACACTAGCGGGGGGGTATCCTACAATGAGCAGTTCTTC
CASSKGDTSGGVSYNEQFF
>TRBJ1-5|.|TRBV28|.
TGTGCCAGCAGTTCTTTTCAGCCCCAGCATTTT
CASSSFQPQHF
>TRBJ1-4|TRBD1|TRBV9|few
TGTGCCAGCAGCGGCGCAACAGGGGCCTCTGAAAAACTGTTTTTT
CASSGATGASEKLFF
>TRBJ2-4|.|TRBV21-1|once
TGTGCCAGCCAAACGACTGCGGGGGGGGCCGACCGAGCCAAAAACATTCAGTACTTC
CASQTTAGGADRAKNIQYF
>TRBJ1-1|TRBD1|TRBV27|.
TGTGCCAGCAGTATAACAGGGGTTACTGAAGCTTTCTTT
CASSITGVTEAFF
>TRBJ2-1|TRBD1|TRBV19|once
TGTGCCAGCTGGACAGGGGGGTACAATGAGCAGTTCTTC
CASWTGGYNEQFF